The rows below give T cell receptor beta chains drawn from one sample of a study of blood T cells in healthy people across ages. TCRdb re-analysed the 5' RACE reads in MiXCR, keeping a single row per CDR3 protein. Here the sample spans about 1 million distinct CDR3 sequences, around 43% being singletons. The source material was blood. These receptor sequences come from a woman aged 60-75 years in good health. Each CDR3 is given with its conserved first and last residue. D genes are given only for firm matches. The size field is filled for only some rows; it gives once, few, many or a size class.

V gene	J gene	clone size	D gene	CDR3 protein	CDR3 DNA
TRBV4-2	TRBJ1-1	-	TRBD1	CASSQVGQRNTEAFF	TGTGCCAGCAGCCAAGTGGGACAGCGAAACACTGAAGCTTTCTTT
TRBV7-9	TRBJ2-5	few	TRBD2	CASSRTSGTETQYF	TGTGCCAGCAGCAGGACTAGCGGGACTGAGACCCAGTACTTC
TRBV29-1	TRBJ1-1	-	-	CSVDGRSGSEAFF	TGCAGCGTTGACGGACGGTCCGGGTCTGAAGCTTTCTTT
TRBV12-3/TRBV12-4	TRBJ2-5	-	-	CASSPPGWDQETQYF	TGTGCCAGCAGTCCACCCGGTTGGGACCAAGAGACCCAGTACTTC
TRBV6-5	TRBJ2-7	few	-	CASSYSRSDTSEQYF	TGTGCCAGCAGTTACTCGAGATCGGACACCTCGGAGCAGTACTTC
TRBV20-1	TRBJ2-2	once	TRBD2	CSAGLAGGGGELFF	TGCAGTGCTGGACTAGCGGGAGGGGGCGGGGAGCTGTTTTTT
TRBV13	TRBJ2-3	-	-	CASSSRQHTDTQYF	TGTGCCAGCAGCTCTAGACAGCACACAGATACGCAGTATTTT
TRBV2	TRBJ2-7	-	TRBD2	CASIRGDSYEQYF	TGTGCCAGCATTCGGGGGGACTCCTACGAGCAGTACTTC
TRBV20-1	TRBJ2-1	-	TRBD1	CSARGDSSPNEQFF	TGCAGTGCTAGGGGGGACAGCTCGCCCAATGAGCAGTTCTTC
TRBV3-1	TRBJ1-1	-	-	CASSQAQGTTEAFF	TGTGCCAGCAGCCAAGCGCAGGGGACCACTGAAGCTTTCTTT
TRBV13	TRBJ2-3	-	-	CASSPVGWRSTDTQYF	TGTGCCAGCAGCCCCGTGGGATGGAGGTCCACAGATACGCAGTATTTT
TRBV7-9	TRBJ1-6	many	-	CASSLGGNSPLHF	TGTGCCAGCAGCTTAGGGGGGAATTCACCCCTCCACTTT
TRBV5-1	TRBJ2-3	few	TRBD1	CASSFLTGYSDTQYF	TGCGCCAGCAGCTTTTTGACAGGGTACTCGGATACGCAGTATTTT
TRBV29-1	TRBJ1-4	many	TRBD1	CSVDWTGGEKLFF	TGCAGCGTTGACTGGACAGGAGGAGAAAAACTGTTTTTT
TRBV27	TRBJ1-6	-	TRBD1	CASSSWTGSESPLHF	TGTGCCAGCAGTTCATGGACAGGAAGTGAGTCACCCCTCCACTTT
TRBV5-1	TRBJ2-7	few	TRBD2	CASNLGDASGSYEQYF	TGCGCCAGCAATTTAGGGGATGCTAGCGGATCCTACGAGCAGTACTTC
TRBV27	TRBJ1-4	few	-	CASRGPSLNEKLFF	TGTGCCAGCAGGGGACCGTCCCTCAATGAAAAACTGTTTTTT
TRBV10-3	TRBJ2-1	-	TRBD2	CAITSRGGDEQFF	TGTGCCATCACGAGCCGGGGGGGCGATGAGCAGTTCTTC
TRBV12-3/TRBV12-4	TRBJ1-4	few	-	CASSPQAGGNEKLFF	TGTGCCAGCAGCCCTCAGGCTGGGGGGAATGAAAAACTGTTTTTT
TRBV10-3	TRBJ2-3	-	-	CAISDPRGTQYF	TGTGCCATCAGTGACCCCCGGGGTACGCAGTATTTT
TRBV25-1	TRBJ2-7	-	TRBD1	CASSVTGLYEQYF	TGTGCCAGCAGTGTGACAGGGCTGTACGAGCAGTACTTC
TRBV20-1	TRBJ2-3	-	TRBD2	CSAQFFGLAGGRDTQYF	TGCAGTGCTCAATTCTTCGGACTAGCGGGAGGGCGTGATACGCAGTATTTT
TRBV7-9	TRBJ2-5	-	-	CASSSPMTQETQYF	TGTGCCAGCAGCTCCCCAATGACTCAAGAGACCCAGTACTTC
TRBV27	TRBJ2-1	-	TRBD2	CASSPGLAGVGEQFF	TGTGCCAGCAGTCCAGGACTAGCGGGAGTGGGTGAGCAGTTCTTC
TRBV27	TRBJ1-6	few	-	CASSLSPGMESPLHF	TGTGCCAGCAGTTTATCACCAGGGATGGAATCACCCCTCCACTTT
TRBV7-9	TRBJ2-7	-	-	CASSHPAGAGYEQYF	TGTGCCAGCAGCCATCCGGCCGGCGCGGGCTACGAGCAGTACTTC
TRBV7-9	TRBJ2-1	few	TRBD2	CASSLTSGRNNEQFF	TGTGCCAGCAGCTTAACTAGCGGGAGGAACAATGAGCAGTTCTTC
TRBV5-5	TRBJ2-5	-	-	CASNSEAIYNEQYF	TGTGCCAGCAATAGCGAGGCTATCTACAATGAGCAGTACTTC
TRBV3-1	TRBJ2-1	-	TRBD2	CASSHRLAGGMETQFF	TGTGCCAGCAGCCATCGGTTAGCGGGAGGTATGGAGACCCAGTTCTTC
TRBV5-1	TRBJ2-1	-	-	CASSLQGQAGNEQFF	TGCGCCAGCAGCCTCCAAGGGCAGGCTGGTAACGAGCAGTTCTTC
TRBV29-1	TRBJ1-2	once	TRBD1	CSVEAGTGTGYTF	TGCAGCGTTGAAGCCGGGACAGGCACTGGCTACACCTTC
TRBV27	TRBJ2-3	-	TRBD2	CASSPRSSGRPYTDTQYF	TGTGCCAGCAGCCCACGGTCCAGCGGGAGGCCTTACACAGATACGCAGTATTTT
TRBV15	TRBJ2-5	many	-	CATSREPLETQYF	TGTGCCACCAGCAGAGAACCCCTAGAGACCCAGTACTTC
TRBV18	TRBJ1-2	-	-	CASSQRGAALDGYTF	TGTGCCAGCTCACAGCGAGGAGCGGCGCTCGATGGCTACACCTTC
TRBV29-1	TRBJ2-5	many	-	CSVLGQLYQETQYF	TGCAGCGTTCTTGGACAGCTGTACCAAGAGACCCAGTACTTC
TRBV4-2	TRBJ2-7	once	TRBD2	CASSPGGGTSGSYEQYF	TGTGCCAGCAGCCCGGGGGGCGGGACTAGCGGGAGCTACGAGCAGTACTTC
TRBV11-2	TRBJ2-3	-	-	CASSPQTVGDTQYF	TGTGCCAGCAGCCCCCAGACAGTCGGAGATACGCAGTATTTT
TRBV20-1	TRBJ2-7	-	TRBD1	CSARVRDSPYEQYF	TGCAGTGCTAGAGTTCGGGACAGTCCCTACGAGCAGTACTTC
TRBV6-4	TRBJ1-1	-	TRBD1	CASSDSAGQGKSEAFF	TGTGCCAGCAGTGACTCAGCGGGACAGGGGAAGTCTGAAGCTTTCTTT